The rows below give T cell receptor beta chains drawn from one sample of a study of blood T cell repertoires in COVID-19. Using immunoSEQ multiplex PCR, the repertoire was profiled, and TCRdb retains in-frame clones only, with some absent. The sample includes more than 350,000 clones, about 90% of them seen just once. What was sequenced was peripheral blood. All receptors come from a woman in her twenties or thirties with COVID-19, enrolled during active disease. Both conserved end residues are part of each CDR3. D genes are given only for firm matches. Only some rows state a clone size, as once, few, many or a class for expanded clones.

v_call	j_call	clone_size	d_call	cdr3_aa	cdr3_nt
TRBV20-1	TRBJ1-1	few	NA	CSARWGERAFF	TGCAGTGCTAGATGGGGGGAGAGAGCTTTCTTT
TRBV9	TRBJ1-1	once	TRBD1	CASSVEWDRTNTEAFF	TGTGCCAGCAGCGTAGAGTGGGACAGAACGAACACTGAAGCTTTCTTT
TRBV5-1	TRBJ1-2	NA	NA	CASSPVVRVGGDGYTF	TGCGCCAGCAGCCCGGTAGTTCGGGTCGGCGGTGATGGCTACACCTTC
TRBV11-2	TRBJ2-2	few	TRBD1	CASRPSGTGATGELFF	TGTGCCAGCAGACCCTCCGGGACAGGGGCCACCGGGGAGCTGTTTTTT
TRBV28	TRBJ2-5	NA	TRBD1	CASSSLTGYQETQYF	TGTGCCAGCAGTTCGCTGACAGGGTACCAAGAGACCCAGTACTTC
TRBV27	TRBJ2-7	NA	TRBD1	CASSLGQGVYEQYF	TGTGCCAGCAGTTTGGGACAGGGGGTCTACGAGCAGTACTTC
TRBV11-3	TRBJ2-1	NA	TRBD2	CASSPEGTSGNGAFNEQFF	TGTGCCAGCAGCCCCGAGGGGACTAGCGGGAACGGGGCGTTCAATGAGCAGTTCTTC
TRBV28	TRBJ2-1	NA	TRBD1	CASSPLGQGEVEQFF	TGTGCCAGCAGTCCCCTAGGACAGGGTGAGGTTGAGCAGTTCTTC
TRBV10-3	TRBJ1-2	once	TRBD1	CAISESQTGNYGYTF	TGTGCCATCAGTGAGTCCCAGACAGGGAACTATGGCTACACCTTC
TRBV29-1	TRBJ1-2	NA	TRBD1	CSVSGGQSANYGYTF	TGCAGCGTCTCCGGGGGACAGTCAGCTAACTATGGCTACACCTTC
TRBV6-5	TRBJ1-4	NA	NA	CASSYSIWEGREKLFF	TGTGCCAGCAGTTACTCGATTTGGGAGGGTCGAGAAAAACTGTTTTTT
TRBV7-2	TRBJ2-2	few	TRBD1	CASTPGQDTGELFF	TGTGCCAGCACCCCGGGACAGGACACCGGGGAGCTGTTTTTT
TRBV5-5	TRBJ1-2	NA	NA	CASSSWTISRTYGYTF	TGTGCCAGCAGTTCTTGGACTATATCCAGGACCTATGGCTACACCTTC
TRBV9	TRBJ2-5	NA	TRBD1	CASSPQDRGEETQYF	TGTGCCAGCAGCCCTCAGGACAGGGGGGAAGAGACCCAGTACTTC
TRBV7-2	TRBJ1-5	NA	TRBD1	CASSLSGGANQPQHF	TGTGCCAGCAGCTTGTCAGGGGGCGCAAATCAGCCCCAGCATTTT
TRBV6-1	TRBJ1-1	NA	TRBD1	CASSEGTGGDGTEAFF	TGTGCCAGCAGTGAAGGGACAGGGGGCGATGGCACTGAAGCTTTCTTT
TRBV19	TRBJ1-2	NA	NA	CASSIDRVYGYTF	TGTGCCAGTAGTATAGACCGAGTCTATGGCTACACCTTC
TRBV5-1	TRBJ2-7	NA	TRBD2	CASTPGGPQPYEQYF	TGCGCCAGCACCCCGGGGGGTCCACAGCCCTACGAGCAGTACTTC
TRBV6-2/TRBV6-3	TRBJ2-3	once	NA	CASSYHPDSLYTDTQYF	TGTGCCAGCAGTTACCACCCGGACTCCCTATACACAGATACGCAGTATTTT
TRBV29-1	TRBJ1-2	NA	TRBD1	CSVEARTGNYGYTF	TGCAGCGTTGAAGCCAGGACAGGGAACTATGGCTACACCTTC
TRBV10-3	TRBJ2-5	NA	TRBD1	CAISGGQGDQETQYF	TGTGCCATCAGTGGGGGACAGGGGGACCAAGAGACCCAGTACTTC
TRBV6-5	TRBJ2-1	NA	TRBD2	CASSSTGLSGEQFF	TGTGCCAGCAGTTCCACGGGACTATCGGGTGAGCAGTTCTTC
TRBV18	TRBJ1-1	NA	TRBD1	CASSPQIGTANTEAFF	TGTGCCAGCTCACCACAAATCGGGACAGCGAACACTGAAGCTTTCTTT
TRBV2	TRBJ1-2	NA	NA	CASSERNRWDGYTF	TGTGCCAGCAGTGAGAGGAACAGGTGGGATGGCTACACCTTC
TRBV27	TRBJ2-2	NA	TRBD2	CASRISGGGTGELFF	TGTGCCAGCAGGATTAGCGGGGGGGGCACCGGGGAGCTGTTTTTT
TRBV6-1	TRBJ2-5	few	TRBD1	CASSERSVSTTRTGQETQYF	TGTGCCAGCAGTGAAAGGTCGGTTAGTACCACAAGGACAGGGCAAGAGACCCAGTACTTC
TRBV27	TRBJ2-3	few	NA	CASSLSLASTDTQYF	TGTGCCAGCAGTTTATCTTTAGCGAGCACAGATACGCAGTATTTT
TRBV2	TRBJ1-6	few	NA	CASSESARVNSPLHF	TGTGCCAGCAGTGAATCGGCCAGGGTCAATTCACCCCTCCACTTT
TRBV6-6	TRBJ2-2	NA	TRBD1	CASQQGAIGELFF	TGTGCCAGCCAACAGGGGGCGATCGGGGAGCTGTTTTTT
TRBV19	TRBJ1-6	NA	NA	CASSNGAGDSPLHF	TGTGCCAGTAGTAATGGGGCCGGCGATTCACCCCTCCACTTT
TRBV7-2	TRBJ2-2	NA	TRBD2	CASTWGGGANTGELFF	TGTGCCAGCACCTGGGGGGGAGGGGCGAACACCGGGGAGCTGTTTTTT
TRBV9	TRBJ2-3	NA	TRBD2	CASSGGTTPGTQYF	TGTGCCAGCAGCGGAGGGACTACCCCAGGCACGCAGTATTTT
TRBV20-1	TRBJ1-6	NA	NA	CSARSGSPLHF	TGCAGTGCTAGATCAGGTTCACCCCTCCACTTT
TRBV11-2	TRBJ2-5	NA	TRBD2	CASSVAGVQETQYF	TGTGCCAGCAGTGTAGCGGGGGTTCAAGAGACCCAGTACTTC
TRBV24-1	TRBJ1-2	NA	NA	CATSGSSGYGYTF	TGTGCCACCAGTGGCTCTTCGGGCTATGGCTACACCTTC
TRBV2	TRBJ1-5	NA	TRBD1	CASTQDRGSNQPQHF	TGTGCCAGCACCCAGGACAGGGGAAGCAATCAGCCCCAGCATTTT
TRBV4-1	TRBJ2-6	NA	TRBD1	CASSQPRQGTSSGANVLTF	TGCGCCAGCAGCCAACCTAGACAGGGGACAAGCTCTGGGGCCAACGTCCTGACTTTC